A selection of T cell receptor beta chains follows, all from one sample in a study of post-analysis software for immune sequencing data. MiXCR, applied by TCRdb to the PCR reads, yields one record per CDR3 protein. The table shows fewer than 900,000 distinct CDR3 sequences, with approximately 44% occurring only once. Source material: blood. The receptors were sampled from a girl between 10 and 17 years old with multiple sclerosis. The CDR3 runs from the conserved cysteine through the conserved F or W. D genes are given only for firm matches. The listing skips clone size in some rows; elsewhere it reads once, few, many or a size class.

clone size	J gene	V gene	D gene	CDR3 length	CDR3 protein	CDR3 DNA
few	TRBJ2-3	TRBV20-1	.	16	CSARGPRGAHPDTQYF	TGCAGTGCTAGAGGACCTAGGGGGGCGCATCCAGATACGCAGTATTTT
.	TRBJ2-7	TRBV10-3	.	19	CAISEWGGPAGDSTYEQYF	TGTGCCATCAGTGAGTGGGGGGGGCCCGCAGGGGACTCCACTTACGAGCAGTACTTC
few	TRBJ1-1	TRBV15	.	15	CATSRGRTGNTEAFF	TGTGCCACCAGCAGGGGTAGAACAGGGAACACTGAAGCTTTCTTT
.	TRBJ2-2	TRBV6-4	.	14	CASSHDQATGELFF	TGTGCCAGCAGTCACGACCAAGCGACCGGGGAGCTGTTTTTT
.	TRBJ2-1	TRBV12-3/TRBV12-4	TRBD2	15	CASSPQREARNEQFF	TGTGCCAGCAGTCCACAGCGGGAGGCGAGAAATGAGCAGTTCTTC
.	TRBJ2-1	TRBV20-1	TRBD2	17	CSAVRTSGSLNYNEQFF	TGCAGTGCTGTGAGGACTAGCGGGAGCTTGAACTACAATGAGCAGTTCTTC
few	TRBJ2-5	TRBV27	.	15	CASSLSPAVQETQYF	TGTGCCAGCAGTTTATCGCCGGCCGTCCAAGAGACCCAGTACTTC
.	TRBJ2-7	TRBV6-5	.	15	CASIVSRESGYEQYF	TGTGCCAGCATCGTTAGCCGGGAGTCGGGCTACGAGCAGTACTTC
.	TRBJ1-2	TRBV30	TRBD1	11	CAVDRPYGYTF	TGTGCCGTGGACAGGCCATATGGCTACACCTTC
.	TRBJ2-7	TRBV10-3	.	13	CAIGGSQSYEQYF	TGTGCCATCGGGGGTTCACAGAGCTACGAGCAGTACTTC
.	TRBJ2-7	TRBV10-3	TRBD2	14	CAISPLAGEYEQYF	TGTGCCATCAGTCCCTTAGCGGGCGAATACGAGCAGTACTTC
once	TRBJ2-7	TRBV28	TRBD2	17	CASTVGTSGRYNYEQYF	TGTGCCAGCACTGTTGGGACTAGCGGGAGGTATAACTACGAGCAGTACTTC
.	TRBJ1-1	TRBV20-1	TRBD1	14	CSATGQGDSTEAFF	TGCAGTGCCACGGGACAGGGGGACTCCACTGAAGCTTTCTTT
.	TRBJ2-1	TRBV7-9	.	15	CASSLGAKPYNEQFF	TGTGCCAGCAGCTTAGGTGCTAAACCCTACAATGAGCAGTTCTTC
.	TRBJ2-2	TRBV20-1	.	15	CSANNRRANTGELFF	TGCAGTGCTAATAACAGGCGCGCGAACACCGGGGAGCTGTTTTTT
.	TRBJ2-5	TRBV11-2	TRBD2	21	CASSLGVGRRLGAGVQETQYF	TGTGCCAGCAGCTTAGGGGTGGGCAGGCGCTTAGGAGCGGGGGTGCAAGAGACCCAGTACTTC
few	TRBJ2-7	TRBV10-3	TRBD2	15	CAISDLAALPYEQYF	TGTGCCATCAGTGACCTAGCGGCCCTTCCCTACGAGCAGTACTTC
few	TRBJ2-3	TRBV6-1	.	12	CASSGQTDTQYF	TGTGCCAGCAGTGGGCAAACAGATACGCAGTATTTT
.	TRBJ2-1	TRBV5-1	.	13	CASSFPGLNERFF	TGCGCCAGCAGCTTTCCGGGCTTAAATGAGCGGTTCTTC
.	TRBJ2-3	TRBV7-2	TRBD2	15	CASSLWGLAGAEQYF	TGTGCCAGCAGCTTATGGGGACTAGCGGGAGCCGAGCAGTATTTT
.	TRBJ2-1	TRBV10-3	.	12	CATRGGENEQFF	TGTGCCACTAGAGGCGGGGAGAATGAGCAGTTCTTC
few	TRBJ2-3	TRBV29-1	.	13	CSVDPEGRDTQYF	TGCAGCGTTGACCCTGAGGGAAGGGATACGCAGTATTTT
.	TRBJ2-1	TRBV11-1	TRBD1	16	CASSPGRTGVYNEQFF	TGTGCCAGCAGCCCAGGGCGGACAGGGGTGTACAATGAGCAGTTCTTC
.	TRBJ2-3	TRBV7-3	TRBD1	14	CASSHGTATDTQYF	TGTGCCAGCAGCCACGGGACAGCCACAGATACGCAGTATTTT
few	TRBJ2-4	TRBV15	.	16	CATSRDRATAKNIQYF	TGTGCCACCAGCAGAGATCGCGCAACGGCCAAAAACATTCAGTACTTC
few	TRBJ2-7	TRBV29-1	TRBD2	16	CSVGTSGRRSSYEQYF	TGCAGCGTAGGGACTAGCGGGAGAAGGAGCTCCTACGAGCAGTACTTC
few	TRBJ2-3	TRBV10-2	.	17	CASSESGRASPTDTQYF	TGCGCCAGCAGTGAGTCTGGGCGGGCCTCACCCACAGATACGCAGTATTTT
.	TRBJ1-6	TRBV6-1	TRBD1	16	CASSEYRGQMGSPLHF	TGTGCCAGCAGTGAATACAGGGGGCAAATGGGGTCACCCCTCCACTTT
.	TRBJ1-2	TRBV5-6	.	16	CASSHPGTIGPYGYTF	TGTGCCAGCAGCCACCCCGGGACGATAGGTCCCTATGGCTACACCTTC
few	TRBJ2-5	TRBV11-2	.	14	CASSPTGPQETQYF	TGTGCCAGCAGCCCAACAGGGCCCCAAGAGACCCAGTACTTC
.	TRBJ2-7	TRBV7-9	.	15	CASSFLGRSSYEQYF	TGTGCCAGCAGCTTTTTGGGACGGAGCTCCTACGAGCAGTACTTC
.	TRBJ2-3	TRBV29-1	TRBD1	14	CSVATGAGTDTQYF	TGCAGCGTTGCTACAGGGGCGGGCACAGATACGCAGTATTTT
.	TRBJ1-2	TRBV3-1	.	13	CASSQNQGDGYTF	TGTGCCAGCAGCCAGAACCAAGGGGATGGCTACACCTTC
.	TRBJ2-3	TRBV28	.	15	CASSLIPRFPDTQYF	TGTGCCAGCAGTTTGATCCCCCGGTTCCCCGATACGCAGTATTTT
once	TRBJ2-5	TRBV12-3/TRBV12-4	TRBD2	15	CASSPEGRAQETQYF	TGTGCCAGCAGCCCAGAAGGGAGGGCCCAAGAGACCCAGTACTTC
few	TRBJ2-5	TRBV7-3	.	13	CASSTQGSETQYF	TGTGCCAGCAGCACCCAGGGTTCGGAGACCCAGTACTTC
.	TRBJ1-1	TRBV5-4	.	13	CTSSPAGRTEAFF	TGTACCAGCAGCCCCGCGGGACGGACTGAAGCTTTCTTT
.	TRBJ2-1	TRBV20-1	TRBD2	15	CSARVPRGRGAEQFF	TGCAGTGCTAGGGTGCCCCGGGGGCGGGGGGCTGAGCAGTTCTTC
once	TRBJ1-4	TRBV7-9	.	17	CASSLSPGVGRDEKLFF	TGTGCCAGCAGCTTATCGCCGGGCGTTGGGAGGGATGAAAAACTGTTTTTT
.	TRBJ2-5	TRBV20-1	.	13	CSAPPTGRETQYF	TGCAGTGCTCCCCCGACAGGGAGGGAGACCCAGTACTTC
.	TRBJ2-1	TRBV9	TRBD2	16	CASSDSSGRDNNEQFF	TGTGCCAGCAGCGACAGTAGCGGGAGAGACAACAATGAGCAGTTCTTC
.	TRBJ2-6	TRBV29-1	.	17	CSVLTRDTLSGANVLTF	TGCAGCGTCCTCACCCGGGACACCCTCTCTGGGGCCAACGTCCTGACTTTC
.	TRBJ2-7	TRBV19	TRBD1	13	CASSITGGYEQYF	TGTGCCAGTAGTATAACAGGGGGATACGAGCAGTACTTC
.	TRBJ2-7	TRBV10-3	.	13	CAIRDGRAYEQYF	TGTGCCATCAGGGACGGACGGGCCTACGAGCAGTACTTC
.	TRBJ1-2	TRBV20-1	TRBD1	13	CSARDRQGSSYTF	TGCAGTGCTAGAGACCGACAGGGGTCAAGCTACACCTTC
few	TRBJ2-1	TRBV6-5	TRBD1	14	CASSYVPGGSEQFF	TGTGCCAGCAGTTACGTACCAGGGGGCAGTGAGCAGTTCTTC
once	TRBJ2-3	TRBV5-1	.	15	CASSTGHHDTDTQYF	TGCGCCAGCAGCACGGGACACCATGACACAGATACGCAGTATTTT
.	TRBJ1-4	TRBV27	.	13	CASRASWDEKLFF	TGTGCCAGCAGAGCATCGTGGGATGAAAAACTGTTTTTT
.	TRBJ1-1	TRBV28	.	12	CASSGMNTEAFF	TGTGCCAGCAGTGGGATGAACACTGAAGCTTTCTTT